Below are 21 T cell receptor beta chains sequenced from a single sample in a study of cytomegalovirus exposure and HLA in healthy donors. The PCR had 60 Vbeta and 13 Jbeta primers. Repertoires were generated with immunoSEQ multiplex PCR, while TCRdb's copy carries only in-frame clones and drops some. The table includes some 140,000 clones, 65% to 75% detected once. The sequenced sample was PBMCs. Every receptor here comes from a man aged 18 to 29 in good health and CMV-seronegative.

V usage is TRBV6-5 and J usage is TRBJ2-5, with TRBD2 matching over 8 bases. Per germline, CDR1 MNHEY and CDR2 SVGAGI. V shed 2 bases and J 1 base; nucleotides not matched to a gene: 3. The CDR3 has 15 residues. This CDR3 is CASSYTLAGQETQYF. DNA of the CDR3: TGTGCCAGCAGTTACACCCTAGCGGGCCAAGAGACCCAGTACTTC.

The rearrangement links TRBV19 to TRBJ1-1; maybe TRBD1 (5 bases). With 6 bases removed from V and 4 bases from J, the gap between germline ends came to 18 bases. This CDR3 comprises 15 residues. Germline CDR1 reads LNHDA; CDR2 reads SQIVND (reference sequence). CDR3 sequence: CASSPERGVRTEAFF. In nucleotides, the CDR3 is TGTGCCAGTAGCCCCGAGCGGGGGGTTCGCACTGAAGCTTTCTTT.

This clone was observed a few times. The rearrangement uses TRBV6-5 and TRBJ1-2; D is unclear. There are 13 residues in the CDR3. Looked up from germline, CDR1 is MNHEY and CDR2 is SVGAGI. Trimming removed 0 bases at V and 5 bases at J, with 7 bases between. The CDR3 region has the DNA TGTGCCAGCAGTTACTCCACAGAGTATGGCTACACCTTC. Its translation is CASSYSTEYGYTF.

The chain employs TRBV11-2 and TRBJ2-1; TRBD1 agrees at 7 bases. The V gene's germline CDR1 is SGHAT and CDR2 FQNNGV. Trimming removed 1 base from V and 7 bases from J; junction bases left unmatched: 4. The CDR3 length is 14 residues. CDR3 DNA sequence: TGTGCCAGCAGCTTAGTGGGACAGAAAAATGAGCAGTTCTTC. Translating gives CASSLVGQKNEQFF. Drawing the rest from reference TRBV11-2 and TRBJ2-1, the complete variable domain is EAGVAQSPRYKIIEKRQSVAFWCNPISGHATLYWYQQILGQGPKLLIQFQNNGVVDDSQLPKDRFSAERLKGVDSTLKIQPAKLEDSAVYLCASSLVGQKNEQFFGPGTRLTVL.

This rearrangement joins TRBV4-3 to TRBJ1-5, with TRBD1 identical over 7 bases. Germline values: CDR1 LGHNA, CDR2 YSLEER. The trim removed 1 base at V and 8 bases at J, leaving 5 bases unmatched. This CDR3 contains 14 residues. The CDR3 region is CASSQGQGEEPQHF. The CDR3 nucleotides read TGCGCCAGCAGCCAAGGGCAGGGGGAAGAGCCCCAGCATTTT.

The V and J genes are TRBV19 and TRBJ1-5; the D gene is possibly TRBD1 (5 bases). The CDR3 length is 17 residues. Germline CDR1 LNHDA, CDR2 SQIVND (reference sequence). Trimming took 5 bases from V and 1 from J, leaving 18 bases between them. The CDR3 sequence is CASSLQVFFGSNQPQHF. CDR3 DNA: TGTGCCAGTAGTTTACAGGTTTTCTTCGGGAGCAATCAGCCCCAGCATTTT. Full variable domain (rest looked up from reference TRBV19 and TRBJ1-5): DGGITQSPKYLFRKEGQNVTLSCEQNLNHDAMYWYRQDPGQGLRLIYYSQIVNDFQKGDIAEGYSVSREKKESFPLTVTSAQKNPTAFYLCASSLQVFFGSNQPQHFGDGTRLSIL.

CDR3 sequence: CASSLVQGYEQYV. CDR3 in DNA: TGTGCCAGCAGCTTGGTCCAGGGCTACGAGCAGTACGTC. The chain joins TRBV5-8 to TRBJ2-7; perhaps TRBD1 as D (5 bases). The CDR3 is 13 amino acids. In germline, CDR1 is SGHTS, CDR2 YDEGEE. Trimming took off 0 bases at V and 3 bases at J, with 7 bases between the two ends.

The rearrangement joins TRBV6-1 to TRBJ1-5, with D tentatively TRBD1 (6 bases). Per the germline V gene, CDR1 is MNHNS and CDR2 is SASEGT. This CDR3 region has 14 residues. The ends were cut back, 5 bases at V and 3 bases at J, with 11 bases in the middle. The CDR3 is CASSPTGNNQPQHF. CDR3 bases: TGTGCCAGCAGTCCAACAGGGAACAATCAGCCCCAGCATTTT.

The rearrangement joins TRBV5-1 to TRBJ1-2; 7 bases are shared with TRBD1. V shed 3 bases, J shed 4 bases, and the junction held 3 bases outside the gene matches. The CDR3 sequence is 13 residues long. CDR1 SGHRS and CDR2 YFSETQ come from the germline V gene. The CDR3, as DNA: TGCGCCAGCAGCTCGGGACAGCTCTATGGCTACACCTTC. Translated, it gives CASSSGQLYGYTF. The variable domain in full, completed from reference TRBV5-1 and TRBJ1-2, reads KAGVTQTPRYLIKTRGQQVTLSCSPISGHRSVSWYQQTPGQGLQFLFEYFSETQRNKGNFPGRFSGRQFSNSRSEMNVSTLELGDSALYLCASSSGQLYGYTFGSGTRLTVV.

The chain combines TRBV5-1 with TRBJ2-7, with TRBD1 as a possible D gene (6 bases). Per the germline V gene, CDR1 is SGHRS and CDR2 is YFSETQ. This CDR3 is built from 16 residues. Trimming removed 3 bases from V and 2 bases from J, with 18 bases in between. The DNA for the CDR3 is TGCGCCAGCAGCTCTGGCTGGGGGCGCGCTCCCTACGAGCAGTACTTC. Translation: CASSSGWGRAPYEQYF.

The chain combines TRBV2 with TRBJ1-2; tentative D call: TRBD1 (6 bases). Looked up from germline, CDR1 is SNHLY and CDR2 is FYNNEI. The CDR3 contains 13 residues. The V gene lost 2 bases and the J gene lost 8 bases, with 12 bases spanning the gap. Here the CDR3 reads CASSETGLGGYTF. The DNA of the CDR3 is TGTGCCAGCAGTGAAACAGGGTTAGGCGGCTACACCTTC.

The chain is built from TRBV30 and TRBJ1-2; 8 bases map to TRBD1. The V gene's germline CDR1 is GTSNPN and CDR2 SVGIG (reference sequence). The V segment lost 1 base and the J segment 4 bases; nucleotides outside the gene matches: 2. The CDR3 contains 13 residues. CDR3 in DNA: TGTGCCTGGAGTGGCAGGGGGCCCTATGGCTACACCTTC. This translates into CAWSGRGPYGYTF. Filled out from reference TRBV30 and TRBJ1-2, the complete variable domain reads SQTIHQWPATLVQPVGSPLSLECTVEGTSNPNLYWYRQAAGRGLQLLFYSVGIGQISSEVPQNLSASRPQDRQFILSSKKLLLSDSGFYLCAWSGRGPYGYTFGSGTRLTVV.

The V gene is TRBV19, the J gene TRBJ1-1, with unresolved D. Germline CDR1 is LNHDA and CDR2 is SQIVND (reference sequence). Trimming stripped 2 bases from V and 3 bases from J, with 7 bases between. The CDR3 loop spans 13 amino acids. Written as DNA, the CDR3 is TGTGCCAGTAGTATACGGGAGGACACTGAAGCTTTCTTT. It translates to CASSIREDTEAFF.

The chain combines TRBV30 with TRBJ2-2; D remains unclear. CDR3 size: 13 residues. The V end lost 2 bases, the J end lost 4 bases, and 8 bases lay between the germline ends. The germline V gene encodes CDR1 GTSNPN and CDR2 SVGIG (reference sequence). This chain's CDR3 is CAWSRSGTGELFF. CDR3 DNA sequence: TGTGCCTGGAGTAGGTCGGGCACCGGGGAGCTGTTTTTT.

The rearrangement joins TRBV2 to TRBJ1-6, with 9 bases matching TRBD1. The J segment lost 7 bases and the V segment lost 7 bases, leaving 8 bases of the junction unmatched. The V gene's germline CDR1 is SNHLY and CDR2 FYNNEI. This CDR3 region has 15 residues. The CDR3 nucleotides read TGTGCCAGCACCCGGACAGGGGTCGAAAATTCACCCCTCCACTTT. It translates to CASTRTGVENSPLHF.

This chain uses TRBV11-2 with TRBJ1-2, with D unclear. V was pared by 5 bases and J by 5 bases, with 15 bases between. The CDR3 has 14 amino acids. Per the germline V gene, CDR1 is SGHAT and CDR2 is FQNNGV. The CDR3 loop reads CASSPVEPLYGYTF. The CDR3, as DNA: TGTGCCAGCAGCCCCGTTGAGCCTCTTTATGGCTACACCTTC. The variable domain in full, with the rest retrieved from reference TRBV11-2 and TRBJ1-2, is EAGVAQSPRYKIIEKRQSVAFWCNPISGHATLYWYQQILGQGPKLLIQFQNNGVVDDSQLPKDRFSAERLKGVDSTLKIQPAKLEDSAVYLCASSPVEPLYGYTFGSGTRLTVV.

The chain has TRBV5-1 and TRBJ2-5; possibly TRBD1 for D (6 bases). The CDR3 is 15 residues long. Germline assignment: CDR1 SGHRS and CDR2 YFSETQ. V lost 0 bases, J lost 4 bases, and 13 bases lay in between. The CDR3 region is CASSLALQGGETQYF. CDR3 DNA sequence: TGCGCCAGCAGCTTGGCCCTACAGGGTGGAGAGACCCAGTACTTC.

Turning to this clone: One end of the junction fails to match germline, which may point to a read error. This chain connects TRBV15 to TRBJ1-2; 7 bases map to TRBD1. The CDR3 length is 14 residues. Per the germline V gene, CDR1 is LNHNV and CDR2 is YYDKDF (reference sequence). The CDR3 DNA sequence: TGTGCCACCAGGGGGACAGAAATCGGCTATGGCTGCACCTTC. Its protein is CATRGTEIGYGCTF.

This chain connects TRBV5-6 to TRBJ1-2, with TRBD1 matching 8 bases. The V and J ends lost 0 bases and 8 bases, in that order; junction bases with no gene match: 9. The CDR3 length is 15 residues. CDR1 SGHDT and CDR2 YYEEEE come from the germline V gene. CDR3 DNA: TGTGCCAGCAGCTTGGTGGACTGGACAGGGAACGGCTACACCTTC. Amino acid sequence: CASSLVDWTGNGYTF.

This clone was recorded a few times. The rearrangement joins TRBV7-9 to TRBJ2-2; D not certain. V lost 5 bases, J lost 5 bases, and 15 bases lay in between. CDR1 and CDR2 (germline): SEHNR, FQNEAQ (reference sequence). The CDR3 runs 15 residues. The CDR3 is CASSRVTPLTGELFF. For the CDR3, the DNA is TGTGCCAGCAGCCGGGTGACTCCCCTAACCGGGGAGCTGTTTTTT. Looking up the rest from reference TRBV7-9 and TRBJ2-2 gives the full variable domain: DTGVSQNPRHKITKRGQNVTFRCDPISEHNRLYWYRQTLGQGPEFLTYFQNEAQLEKSRLLSDRFSAERPKGSFSTLEIQRTEQGDSAMYLCASSRVTPLTGELFFGEGSRLTVL.

This clone was recorded a few times. J is TRBJ2-7 and V is TRBV5-1, with D perhaps matching TRBD2 (5 bases). Germline V gene lookup returns CDR1 SGHRS and CDR2 YFSETQ. There are 14 residues in the CDR3. V was cut by 4 bases and J by 0 bases, with 11 bases left in between. The CDR3 loop is CASSGGSISYEQYF. The CDR3, as DNA: TGCGCCAGCAGCGGAGGCAGTATCTCCTACGAGCAGTACTTC.